The 21 T cell receptor beta chains in this list originate from one sample, sequenced in a study of blood T cells in healthy people across ages. Primers used in a second PCR of roughly 6 to 11 cycles were a sample-barcoded 5' primer and a J-beta primer mix. MiXCR was run by TCRdb on the 5' RACE reads, yielding one entry per CDR3 protein. The profile shows 1,500,000 or so distinct CDR3 sequences, roughly 43% of them singletons. The specimen sequenced was blood. The receptors stem from a woman aged 18-29 years in good health.

This clonotype showed up just a few times. This chain's CDR3 is CSAKAGQLNTEAFF. DNA for the CDR3: TGCAGTGCTAAGGCGGGACAGCTGAACACTGAAGCTTTCTTT. The J gene is TRBJ1-1, the V gene TRBV20-1, with 7 bases identical to TRBD1. Looked up from germline, CDR1 is DFQATT and CDR2 is SNEGSKA (reference sequence). This CDR3 is built from 14 residues. V gave up 4 bases and J gave up 0 bases; unmatched junction bases: 5.

V gene TRBV7-9 combines with J gene TRBJ1-2; D uncertain. Germline CDR1 is SEHNR and CDR2 is FQNEAQ (reference sequence). The CDR3 contains 13 residues. Trimming pared 3 bases from V and 5 bases from J, leaving 10 bases between. The CDR3 here is CASSFTEPYGYTF. Here the CDR3 DNA reads TGTGCCAGCAGCTTCACGGAGCCATATGGCTACACCTTC.

Ten or more counts support this clonotype. This rearrangement joins TRBV12-3 or TRBV12-4 to TRBJ2-5; D tentatively fits TRBD1 or TRBD2 (5 bases each). V shed 3 bases and J shed 0 bases, with 8 bases lying between them. The CDR3 is 14 amino acids. The CDR3: CASSFEGYQETQYF. As DNA, the CDR3 is TGTGCCAGCAGTTTCGAGGGGTACCAAGAGACCCAGTACTTC.

The sample holds a few counts of this clonotype. The V gene is TRBV10-3, the J gene TRBJ2-2, with D maybe TRBD1 (5 bases). Germline CDR1 ENHRY, CDR2 SYGVKD. Trimming left V 7 bases short and J 1 base short, with 10 bases between. This CDR3 spans 14 amino acids. The CDR3 sequence is CAIMEGQNTGELFF. For the CDR3, the DNA is TGTGCCATCATGGAAGGACAGAACACCGGGGAGCTGTTTTTT.

In the case of this clonotype: At one boundary the junction diverges from the germline segment, which might be a read error. CDR3 bases: TGCAGTGCAAGAGAGACAGGGGTCTCCTACGAGCAGTACTTC. Its protein product is CSARETGVSYEQYF. This chain uses TRBV20-1 with TRBJ2-7; 8 bases fit TRBD1. The length of the CDR3 is 14 residues. CDR1 and CDR2 from the germline V gene are DFQATT and SNEGSKA (reference sequence).

This clonotype was detected only once. V gene TRBV5-1 combines with J gene TRBJ1-1; the match to TRBD1 covers 7 bases. The CDR3 has 15 residues. Trimming cost V 0 bases and J 3 bases; bases outside gene matches: 5. Germline V gives CDR1 SGHRS, CDR2 YFSETQ. As DNA, the CDR3 is TGCGCCAGCAGCTTGGGACAGGGTGGCGACACTGAAGCTTTCTTT. Its protein product is CASSLGQGGDTEAFF.

On this clonotype: One end of the junction fails to match germline, which may point to a read error. CDR3 nucleotide sequence: TGCAGCGTAGTTACAGGGTCCCCGAACACCGGGGAGCCGTTTTTT. As protein: CSVVTGSPNTGEPFF. This chain connects TRBV29-1 to TRBJ2-2, with D possibly TRBD1 on 6 matching bases. CDR3 size: 15 residues. Germline CDR1 SQVTM, CDR2 ANQGSEA.

The sample holds a few counts of this clonotype. V is TRBV20-1 and J is TRBJ1-6, with 9 nucleotides matching TRBD1. Germline CDR1 and CDR2: DFQATT and SNEGSKA (reference sequence). The CDR3 runs to 13 residues. The V gene end was trimmed by 5 bases and the J gene end by 7 bases; junction bases not matched to a gene: 3. CDR3 region: CSAGDRVNSPLHF. As DNA, the CDR3 is TGCAGTGCTGGGGACAGGGTAAATTCACCCCTCCACTTT.

This clonotype has only a few counts. CDR3 in DNA: TGTGCCAGCCGTACCGTCAGTGGCAGCTACACAGATACGCAGTATTTT. Protein sequence: CASRTVSGSYTDTQYF. This rearrangement joins TRBV28 to TRBJ2-3; D remains unclear. CDR1 is MDHEN, CDR2 SYDVKM, per germline. V was shortened by 8 bases and J by 2 bases, with 20 bases between the two germline ends. The CDR3 sequence is 16 residues long.

The V call is TRBV6-2 or TRBV6-3, the J call TRBJ1-1, with D unresolved. Trimming pared 7 bases from V and 0 bases from J, leaving 12 bases between. This CDR3 is 14 amino acids long. CDR1 MNHEY and CDR2 SVGEGT come from the germline V gene. CDR3 in amino acids: CASTRRGMNTEAFF. The CDR3 DNA reads as TGTGCCAGCACCCGACGCGGTATGAACACTGAAGCTTTCTTT.

The chain links TRBV6-2 or TRBV6-3 to TRBJ1-1; TRBD1 might be the D (5 bases). The CDR3 runs to 15 residues. Germline CDR1 MNHEY, CDR2 SVGEGT. Trimming left V 6 bases short and J 1 base short, with 15 bases between. CDR3 coding DNA: TGTGCCAGCAGAAGTCACAGGTTGAGGAACACTGAAGCTTTCTTT. Protein product: CASRSHRLRNTEAFF.

The rearrangement uses TRBV7-9 and TRBJ1-1; D ambiguous. Germline V gives CDR1 SEHNR, CDR2 FQNEAQ (reference sequence). V was cut by 4 bases and J by 2 bases, with 11 bases left in between. The CDR3 runs to 14 residues. The CDR3 loop reads CASSSRNGNTEAFF. As DNA, the CDR3 is TGTGCCAGCAGCTCCAGGAATGGAAACACTGAAGCTTTCTTT.

This clonotype was counted a few times. The genes are TRBV20-1 and TRBJ2-5; D might be TRBD2 (5 bases). The CDR3 consists of 15 residues. The V gene's germline CDR1 is DFQATT and CDR2 SNEGSKA (reference sequence). V was pared by 2 bases and J by 1 base, with 14 bases between. The CDR3 spells CSARSQTSSQETQYF. In DNA form, the CDR3 reads TGCAGTGCTAGATCCCAAACTAGTTCCCAAGAGACCCAGTACTTC.

V usage is TRBV5-1 and J usage is TRBJ1-5; D gene uncertain. CDR1 is SGHRS and CDR2 is YFSETQ in the germline V gene. CDR3 length: 14 residues. The V gene lost 0 bases and the J gene lost 10 bases, with 14 bases spanning the gap. As DNA, the CDR3 is TGCGCCAGCAGCTTGGGGGTCCATAGCGCTCCCCAGCATTTT. Its protein product is CASSLGVHSAPQHF.

This clonotype came up a few times. The CDR3 region has the DNA TGCGCCAGCAGCCAAGATGGGGGTCGCGGCGGGGGGCTAGATACGCAGTATTTT. Translating it yields CASSQDGGRGGGLDTQYF. This sequence joins TRBV4-1 and TRBJ2-3; 8 nucleotides match TRBD2. Germline CDR1 MGHRA, CDR2 YSYEKL. J gave up 5 bases and V 0 bases, and 13 bases lay outside the gene matches. CDR3 size: 18 residues.

This chain joins TRBV20-1 and TRBJ2-2; D is uncertain. Trimming removed 2 bases at V and 8 bases at J, with 6 bases between. In germline, CDR1 is DFQATT, CDR2 SNEGSKA (reference sequence). The CDR3 loop spans 11 amino acids. CDR3 amino acids: CSARYDGELFF. CDR3 coding DNA: TGCAGTGCTAGATATGATGGGGAGCTGTTTTTT.

The chain uses TRBV2 and TRBJ2-3; either TRBD1 or TRBD2 may fit D (5 bases each). The germline gives CDR1 SNHLY, CDR2 FYNNEI. Trimming took 4 bases from V and 9 from J, leaving 11 bases between them. The CDR3 has 12 amino acids. CDR3 region: CASSVRDQTQYF. CDR3 DNA sequence: TGTGCCAGCAGTGTAAGGGACCAAACGCAGTATTTT.

The V gene is TRBV20-1, the J gene TRBJ2-7; D uncertain. V lost 5 bases to trimming and J lost 3 bases, with 11 bases between them. The CDR3 totals 12 residues. CDR1 and CDR2 from the germline V gene are DFQATT and SNEGSKA (reference sequence). This chain's CDR3 is CSAVDRLYEQYF. As DNA, the CDR3 is TGCAGTGCTGTAGACCGGCTCTACGAGCAGTACTTC.

The gene calls are TRBV10-3 and TRBJ2-1, with 7 bases matching TRBD1. Trimming took 6 bases from V and 3 from J; bases not matched to a gene: 11. Germline lookup yields CDR1 ENHRY and CDR2 SYGVKD. The CDR3 is 16 residues long. DNA of the CDR3: TGTGCCATCAGCGAAACGTACCGGGACAGCTACAATGAGCAGTTCTTC. Its protein product is CAISETYRDSYNEQFF.

CDR3: CSARESGLRRSHEQFF. The CDR3, as DNA: TGCAGTGCTAGGGAATCAGGGCTTCGGAGATCCCACGAGCAGTTCTTC. V gene TRBV20-1 combines with J gene TRBJ2-1, with D maybe TRBD1 (5 bases). The CDR3 extends over 16 amino acids. The V gene lost 3 bases and the J gene lost 10 bases, with 25 bases spanning the gap. The V gene's germline CDR1 is DFQATT and CDR2 SNEGSKA (reference sequence).

CDR3 nucleotides: TGCAGTGCTAGAGCGAGGGTCTCTGGGCTGGATACGCAGTATTTT. Its translation is CSARARVSGLDTQYF. The V and J genes are TRBV20-1 and TRBJ2-3, with a tentative D call TRBD2 (5 bases). There are 15 residues in the CDR3. Deletions cut 1 base from V and 6 bases from J, with 17 bases between. Germline V gene data show CDR1 as DFQATT and CDR2 as SNEGSKA (reference sequence).